The present T cell receptor (beta chain) was sequenced within a study of blood T cell repertoires in COVID-19. Study overall: Samples taken during acute and convalescent COVID-19 were collected in the United States, Italy and Spain. Sources were T cells, B-cell-depleted T cells, or PBMCs; the material itself was cDNA or gDNA.

The V gene's germline CDR1 is SGHAT and CDR2 FQNNGV. V was cut by 1 base and J by 5 bases, with 11 bases left in between. The CDR3 totals 14 residues. Original handling: Amplification from reference gene primers served as the basis for estimated nucleated cell counts. Only in-frame clones appear in the TCRdb table, and some are missing; sequencing was by immunoSEQ multiplex PCR. V and J calls and clone size are copied from that table; D and trimming were computed from the DNA. The sample lists 250,000 or so clones, about 90% seen once, with over 1.2% in the top ten. What was sequenced was peripheral blood. This TCR came from a woman aged 40-49 years who had recovered from COVID-19. The J gene is TRBJ2-5, the V gene TRBV11-2; perhaps TRBD2 as D (5 bases). CDR3 DNA sequence: TGTGCCAGCAGCTTAGGGTTTAGAGGGGAGACCCAGTACTTC. Translated: CASSLGFRGETQYF.